The entry below describes one T cell receptor (beta chain). The target antigen is unknown. Sequencing used immunoSEQ multiplex PCR; TCRdb keeps in-frame clones, though not all of them. The sample shows around 400,000 clones, just over 85% of them seen only once. Germline-derived CDR1 and CDR2 are MDHEN and SYDVKM. The germline V and J ends were trimmed by 4 bases and 2 bases, with 17 bases remaining between them. CDR3 length: 16 amino acids. This entry is derived from a study of cytomegalovirus exposure and HLA in healthy donors. General study results and limits: It was found in a later analysis that first-cohort TCR clusters tended to co-occur in the 90 to 150 validation repertoires. A classifier reportedly called cytomegalovirus status with high sensitivity and specificity. Three chains linked to CMV were shown in vitro to be specific for CMV antigens. Cytomegalovirus association was assigned to more than 150 TCR beta chains.

Sequencing was carried out using PBMCs. The sequence derives from a woman aged 18-35 years in good health and CMV-seronegative. The chain joins TRBV28 to TRBJ1-2, with a possible D match to TRBD1 (6 bases). CDR3 sequence reads: CASSSPRTATNYGYTF. In DNA form, the CDR3 reads TGTGCCAGCAGTTCACCCCGGACAGCTACGAACTATGGCTACACCTTC.